The clone carrying this TCR beta chain was counted between two and nine times. Its antigen is unidentified. Barcoded TCR alpha and TCR beta cDNA libraries with UMIs came from 5'RACE using constant-segment primers. One entry per CDR3 protein results from TCRdb running MiXCR on the 5' RACE reads. Of more than 300,000 distinct CDR3 sequences in the sample, roughly 13% are singletons; the top ten hold about a fifth. This sample was included in a study of T-cell memory formation after mild COVID-19. Across the whole study: Clusters were largely donor specific.

Study-level results: Among contracting clones, CD4+ were mainly CM/EM and CD8+ enriched in EMRA.

The CDR3 length is 14 residues. V lost 6 bases and J lost 0; bases outside the gene matches: 3. This receptor was identified in a man aged 18 to 30 who had mild COVID-19 (a few samples of this study predate the infection). Cell type and time point are not known. Sequencing was carried out using PBMCs or a T cell subset sorted from them (not recorded which). This chain links TRBV12-3 or TRBV12-4 with TRBJ1-1; TRBD1 matches at 8 bases. The CDR3 spells CASRGQALNTEAFF. The CDR3 DNA sequence: TGTGCCAGCAGGGGACAGGCTCTGAACACTGAAGCTTTCTTT.